The TCR beta chain described here comes from a study of CD8+ T cells in alopecia areata. Reverse transcribed after extraction, RNA yielded cDNA as the sequencing template. Clones were read by immunoSEQ multiplex PCR, and TCRdb kept only the in-frame ones, dropping some. The sample yields around 100,000 clones, approximately 60% seen once. Study findings and constraints: Relative to mice, TCR sharing across patients was less clear, a difference possibly HLA-related. Clonality was higher in lesional than normal scalp, especially in alopecia totalis/universalis. Scalp samples also contribute reads from the resident alphabeta T cells found in normal skin.

V dropped 1 base and J dropped 0 bases, with 14 bases sitting between them. The germline CDR1 and CDR2 sequences are SGHNT and YYREEE (reference sequence). This CDR3 spans 17 amino acids. The sorting of PBMCs gave CD4+ and CD8+ T cells. This clone has a handful of counts. Its specificity is unknown. The receptor was derived from a human donor in good health. The rearrangement links TRBV5-4 to TRBJ2-4, with a possible D match to TRBD2 (6 bases). Sequencing input: CD4+ T cells sorted from blood. The CDR3 DNA is TGTGCCAGCAGCTTGAAAGGGGAGGCCCTAGCCAAAAACATTCAGTACTTC. Translation gives CASSLKGEALAKNIQYF.